The clone carrying this T cell receptor (beta chain) was picked up many times. What it binds is not known. The sample comes from a study of beta chain bispecific antibodies for T cell cancers. Regarding the study as a whole: Versus anti-CD19, anti-TRBV12 exposure cut the TRBV12-3 share of TRBV signal by roughly 99%. Most targeted TRBV signal came from the leukemia cell line cells, not normal T cells.

TCRdb independently ran MiXCR on the 5' RACE reads; one entry per CDR3 protein. This sample has roughly 19,000 distinct CDR3 sequences; approximately 2.2% occur once, and the top ten carry more than 4.5%. Trimming removed 6 bases at V and 6 bases at J, with 19 bases between. CDR1 and CDR2 (germline): SGHNT, YYREEE (reference sequence). The CDR3 runs to 14 residues. Either OKT3 anti-CD3 antibody or CD3/CD28 beads expanded T cells from blood mononuclear cells over about three days. The sample consisted of healthy donor T cells cultured with leukemia cells, taken from a culture containing a bispecific antibody targeting TCR Vbeta12. This chain uses TRBV5-4 with TRBJ2-7; tentatively, D is TRBD2 (6 bases). This receptor was identified in a human donor in good health. Some clones in this sample may be carry-over from other donors' samples. Here the CDR3 reads CASTWGPGVREQYF. CDR3 bases: TGTGCCAGCACCTGGGGCCCGGGGGTGCGCGAGCAGTACTTC.